Sequencing of this T cell receptor beta chain was carried out in a study of T-cell memory formation after mild COVID-19. V was cut by 5 bases and J by 9 bases, with 10 bases left in between. This CDR3 has 12 residues. Concerning this clonotype: One base away lies a much larger clone, so this may be a sequencing read error.

TCRdb used MiXCR to reprocess the 5' RACE reads, holding one entry per CDR3 protein. This table holds nearly 110,000 distinct CDR3 sequences, roughly an eighth found once. This rearrangement joins TRBV12-3 or TRBV12-4 to TRBJ2-2; D tentatively fits TRBD1 or TRBD2 (6 bases each). Material for sequencing was PBMCs or a T cell subset sorted from them (not recorded which). The TCR was taken from a man aged 18 to 29 who had mild COVID-19 (a few samples of this study predate the infection). Cell type and time point are not known. The CDR3 protein is CASSEGGRELFF. In DNA, the CDR3 is TGTGCCAGCAGTGAGGGGGGCCGGGAGCTGTTTTTT.